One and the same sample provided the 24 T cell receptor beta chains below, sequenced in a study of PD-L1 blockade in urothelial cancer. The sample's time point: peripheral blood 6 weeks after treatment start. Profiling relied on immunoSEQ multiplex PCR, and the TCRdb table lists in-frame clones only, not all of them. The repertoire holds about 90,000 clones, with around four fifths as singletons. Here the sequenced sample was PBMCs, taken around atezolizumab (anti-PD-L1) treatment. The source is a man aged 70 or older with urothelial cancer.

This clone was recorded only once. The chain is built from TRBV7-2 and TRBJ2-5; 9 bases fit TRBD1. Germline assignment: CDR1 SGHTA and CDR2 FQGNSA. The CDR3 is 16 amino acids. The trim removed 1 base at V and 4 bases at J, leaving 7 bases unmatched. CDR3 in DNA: TGTGCCAGCAGCTTAGGGGGACAGGGAAGGGGAGAGACCCAGTACTTC. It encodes CASSLGGQGRGETQYF.

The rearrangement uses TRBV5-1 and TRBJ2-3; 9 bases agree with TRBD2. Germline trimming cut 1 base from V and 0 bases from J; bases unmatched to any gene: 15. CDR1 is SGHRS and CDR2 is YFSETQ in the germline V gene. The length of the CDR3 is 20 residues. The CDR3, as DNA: TGCGCCAGCAGCTTGCCCACTAGCGGGCCTGCCTTCTCTAGCACAGATACGCAGTATTTT. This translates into CASSLPTSGPAFSSTDTQYF. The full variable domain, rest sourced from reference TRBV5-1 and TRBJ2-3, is KAGVTQTPRYLIKTRGQQVTLSCSPISGHRSVSWYQQTPGQGLQFLFEYFSETQRNKGNFPGRFSGRQFSNSRSEMNVSTLELGDSALYLCASSLPTSGPAFSSTDTQYFGPGTRLTVL.

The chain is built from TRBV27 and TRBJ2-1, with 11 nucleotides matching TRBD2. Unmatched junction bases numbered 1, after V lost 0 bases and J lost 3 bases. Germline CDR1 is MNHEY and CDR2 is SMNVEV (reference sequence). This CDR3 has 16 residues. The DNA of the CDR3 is TGTGCCAGCAGTTTATCGGGACTAGCGGACTACAATGAGCAGTTCTTC. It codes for CASSLSGLADYNEQFF.

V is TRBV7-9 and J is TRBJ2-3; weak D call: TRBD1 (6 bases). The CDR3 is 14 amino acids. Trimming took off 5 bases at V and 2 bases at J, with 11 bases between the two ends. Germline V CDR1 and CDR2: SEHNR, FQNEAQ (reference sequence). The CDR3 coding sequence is TGTGCCAGCAGCCAGGGACAAACCACAGATACGCAGTATTTT. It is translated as CASSQGQTTDTQYF.

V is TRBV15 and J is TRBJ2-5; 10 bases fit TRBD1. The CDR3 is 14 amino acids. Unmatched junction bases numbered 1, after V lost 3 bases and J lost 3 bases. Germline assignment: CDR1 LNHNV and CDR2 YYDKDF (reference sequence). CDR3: CATSSGTGEETQYF. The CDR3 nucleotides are TGTGCCACCAGCAGCGGGACAGGGGAAGAGACCCAGTACTTC.

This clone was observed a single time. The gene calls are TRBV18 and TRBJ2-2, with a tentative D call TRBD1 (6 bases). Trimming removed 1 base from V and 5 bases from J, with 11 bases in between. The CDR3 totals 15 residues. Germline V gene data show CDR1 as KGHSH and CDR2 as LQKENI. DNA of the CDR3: TGTGCCAGCTCACCACAACAGGGAGATACCGGGGAGCTGTTTTTT. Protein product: CASSPQQGDTGELFF.

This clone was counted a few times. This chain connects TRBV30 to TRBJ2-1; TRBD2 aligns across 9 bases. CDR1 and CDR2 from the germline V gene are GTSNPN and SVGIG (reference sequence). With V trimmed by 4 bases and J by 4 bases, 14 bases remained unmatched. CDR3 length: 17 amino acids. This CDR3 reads CAWITAGGGWGYNEQFF. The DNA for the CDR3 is TGTGCCTGGATCACAGCGGGAGGCGGGTGGGGTTACAATGAGCAGTTCTTC. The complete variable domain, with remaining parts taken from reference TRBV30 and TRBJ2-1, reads SQTIHQWPATLVQPVGSPLSLECTVEGTSNPNLYWYRQAAGRGLQLLFYSVGIGQISSEVPQNLSASRPQDRQFILSSKKLLLSDSGFYLCAWITAGGGWGYNEQFFGPGTRLTVL.

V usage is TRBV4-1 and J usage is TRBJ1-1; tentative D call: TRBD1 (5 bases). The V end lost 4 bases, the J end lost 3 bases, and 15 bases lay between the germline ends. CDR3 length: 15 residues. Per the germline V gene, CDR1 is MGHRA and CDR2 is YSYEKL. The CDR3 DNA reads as TGCGCCAGCAGCCGCGGGGCAGGTCTGCACACTGAAGCTTTCTTT. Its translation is CASSRGAGLHTEAFF.

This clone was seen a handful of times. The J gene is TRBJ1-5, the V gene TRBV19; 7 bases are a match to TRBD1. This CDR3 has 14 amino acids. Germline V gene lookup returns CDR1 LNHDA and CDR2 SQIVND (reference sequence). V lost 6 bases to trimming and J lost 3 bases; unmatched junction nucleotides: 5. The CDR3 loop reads CASSRDRDNQPQHF. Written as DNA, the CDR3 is TGTGCCAGTAGCCGTGACAGGGACAATCAGCCCCAGCATTTT.

The CDR3 protein is CASSLLTLNTEAFF. The CDR3 DNA reads as TGTGCCAGCAGCCTGCTGACATTGAACACTGAAGCTTTCTTT. The rearrangement uses TRBV7-9 and TRBJ1-1; D not resolved. Trimming pared 5 bases from V and 0 bases from J, leaving 10 bases between. Per the germline V gene, CDR1 is SEHNR and CDR2 is FQNEAQ (reference sequence). CDR3 length equals 14 residues.

The CDR3 loop reads CASSPAGGSTGELFF. CDR3 nucleotides: TGTGCCAGCAGCCCCGCAGGGGGAAGCACCGGGGAGCTGTTTTTT. V usage is TRBV9 and J usage is TRBJ2-2, with 7 bases identical to TRBD1. CDR3 length: 15 residues. V was pared by 4 bases and J by 4 bases, with 7 bases of the junction left unmatched. From germline, CDR1 is SGDLS and CDR2 YYNGEE. Drawing the rest from reference TRBV9 and TRBJ2-2, the complete variable domain is DSGVTQTPKHLITATGQRVTLRCSPRSGDLSVYWYQQSLDQGLQFLIQYYNGEERAKGNILERFSAQQFPDLHSELNLSSLELGDSALYFCASSPAGGSTGELFFGEGSRLTVL.

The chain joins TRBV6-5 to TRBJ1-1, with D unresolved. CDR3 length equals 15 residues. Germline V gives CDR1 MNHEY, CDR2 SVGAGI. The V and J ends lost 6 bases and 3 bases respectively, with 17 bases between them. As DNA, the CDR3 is TGTGCCAGCAGCCAGGACCCACGGGGAGACACTGAAGCTTTCTTT. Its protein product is CASSQDPRGDTEAFF.

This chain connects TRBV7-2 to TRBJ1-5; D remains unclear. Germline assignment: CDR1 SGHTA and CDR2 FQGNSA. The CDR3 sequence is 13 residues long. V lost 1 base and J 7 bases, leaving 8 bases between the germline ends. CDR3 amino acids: CASSLGRVQPQHF. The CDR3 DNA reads TGTGCCAGCAGCTTAGGACGGGTGCAGCCCCAGCATTTT.

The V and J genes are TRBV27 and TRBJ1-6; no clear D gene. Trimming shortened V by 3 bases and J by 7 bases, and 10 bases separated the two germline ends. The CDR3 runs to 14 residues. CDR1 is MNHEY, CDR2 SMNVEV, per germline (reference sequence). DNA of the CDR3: TGTGCCAGCAGTTTCGGGAGGTTAAATTCACCCCTCCACTTT. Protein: CASSFGRLNSPLHF.

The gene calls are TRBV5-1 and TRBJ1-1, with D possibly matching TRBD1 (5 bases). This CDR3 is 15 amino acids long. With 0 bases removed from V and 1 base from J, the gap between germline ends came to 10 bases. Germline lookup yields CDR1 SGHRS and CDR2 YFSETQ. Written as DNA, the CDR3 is TGCGCCAGCAGCTTGGAGGGGCAGGCGAACACTGAAGCTTTCTTT. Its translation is CASSLEGQANTEAFF.

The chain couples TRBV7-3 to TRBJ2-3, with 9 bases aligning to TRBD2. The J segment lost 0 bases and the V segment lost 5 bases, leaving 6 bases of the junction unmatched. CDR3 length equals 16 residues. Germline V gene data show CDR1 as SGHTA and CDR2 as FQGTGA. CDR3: CASSGPSGTSTDTQYF. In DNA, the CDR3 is TGTGCCAGCAGCGGGCCTAGCGGGACGAGCACAGATACGCAGTATTTT.

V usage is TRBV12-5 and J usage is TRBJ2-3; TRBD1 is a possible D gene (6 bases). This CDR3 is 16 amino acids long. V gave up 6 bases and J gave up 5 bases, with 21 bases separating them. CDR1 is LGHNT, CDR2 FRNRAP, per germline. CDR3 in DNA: TGTGCTAGTGGGTACCATCAGGGGATTCTTGGAGATACGCAGTATTTT. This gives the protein CASGYHQGILGDTQYF.

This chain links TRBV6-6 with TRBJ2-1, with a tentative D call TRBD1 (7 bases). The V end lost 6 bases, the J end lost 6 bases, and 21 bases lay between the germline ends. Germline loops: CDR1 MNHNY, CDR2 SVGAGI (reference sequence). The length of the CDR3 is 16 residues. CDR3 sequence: CASSNNHRGGGNEQFF. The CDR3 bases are TGTGCCAGCAGCAACAACCACAGGGGAGGTGGCAATGAGCAGTTCTTC.

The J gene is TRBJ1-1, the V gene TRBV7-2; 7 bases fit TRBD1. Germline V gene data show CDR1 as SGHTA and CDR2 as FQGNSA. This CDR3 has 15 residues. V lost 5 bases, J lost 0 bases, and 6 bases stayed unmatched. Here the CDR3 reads CASSQPGQMNTEAFF. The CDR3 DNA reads TGTGCCAGCAGCCAACCGGGACAGATGAACACTGAAGCTTTCTTT.

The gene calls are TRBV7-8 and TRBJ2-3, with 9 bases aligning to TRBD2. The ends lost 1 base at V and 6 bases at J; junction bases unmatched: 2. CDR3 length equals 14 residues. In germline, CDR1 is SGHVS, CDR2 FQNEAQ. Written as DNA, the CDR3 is TGTGCCAGCAGCTTAGGACTAGCGGTCGATACGCAGTATTTT. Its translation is CASSLGLAVDTQYF.

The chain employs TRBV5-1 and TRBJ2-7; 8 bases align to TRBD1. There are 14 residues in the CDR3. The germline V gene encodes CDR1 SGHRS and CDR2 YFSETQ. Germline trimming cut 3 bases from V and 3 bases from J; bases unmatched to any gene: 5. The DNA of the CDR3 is TGCGCCAGCAGCTCCGGGACAGGACGCTACGAGCAGTACTTC. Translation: CASSSGTGRYEQYF.

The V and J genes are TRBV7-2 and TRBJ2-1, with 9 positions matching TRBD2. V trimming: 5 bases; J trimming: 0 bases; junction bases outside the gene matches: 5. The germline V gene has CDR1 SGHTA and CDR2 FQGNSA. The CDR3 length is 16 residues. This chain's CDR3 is CASSISGSSSYNEQFF. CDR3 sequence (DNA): TGTGCCAGCAGCATTAGCGGGAGTAGCTCCTACAATGAGCAGTTCTTC.

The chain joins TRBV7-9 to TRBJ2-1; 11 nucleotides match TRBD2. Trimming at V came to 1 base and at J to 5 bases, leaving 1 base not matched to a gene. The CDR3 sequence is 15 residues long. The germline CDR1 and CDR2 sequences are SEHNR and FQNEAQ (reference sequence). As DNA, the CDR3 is TGTGCCAGCAGCTTAGAACTAGCGGGGGACAATGAGCAGTTCTTC. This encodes CASSLELAGDNEQFF.

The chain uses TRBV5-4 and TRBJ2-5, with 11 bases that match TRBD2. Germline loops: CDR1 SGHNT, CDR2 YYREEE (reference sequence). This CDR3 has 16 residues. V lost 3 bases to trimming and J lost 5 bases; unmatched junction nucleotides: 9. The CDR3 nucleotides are TGTGCCAGCAGCTCCGCCCTTCTAGCGGGAGGTGAGACCCAGTACTTC. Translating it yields CASSSALLAGGETQYF.